Listed below are T cell receptor beta chains from one sample, sequenced in a study of cytomegalovirus exposure and HLA in healthy donors. The assay was immunoSEQ multiplex PCR, and TCRdb's table has in-frame clones only and misses some. This table holds 140,000 or so clones, roughly 80% found once. Sequenced sample: PBMCs. These receptors were obtained from a woman in her thirties in good health and CMV-seronegative. Both conserved end residues are part of each CDR3. The D gene is left open where the match is weak. Rows give clone size only sometimes, using once, few, many, or a class for an expanded clone.

d_gene: .; j_gene: TRBJ2-1; abundance: .; v_gene: TRBV5-4; CDR3nt: TGTGCCAGCAGCTTCCCGGGACTCCCTAGGGATGAGCAGTTCTTC; CDR3aa: CASSFPGLPRDEQFF
d_gene: TRBD1; j_gene: TRBJ1-4; abundance: .; v_gene: TRBV4-3; CDR3nt: TGCGCCAGCAGCCAATCCGGGACAGGGATTGAAAAACTGTTTTTT; CDR3aa: CASSQSGTGIEKLFF
d_gene: .; j_gene: TRBJ2-3; abundance: .; v_gene: TRBV10-1; CDR3nt: TGCGCCAGCACCCCCGGGGGTCCCCCCTCCTCTAGAGATACGCAGTATTTT; CDR3aa: CASTPGGPPSSRDTQYF
d_gene: .; j_gene: TRBJ1-2; abundance: .; v_gene: TRBV11-2; CDR3nt: TGTGCCAGCAGCCCCCGAGTCGACACGGGCTACACCTTC; CDR3aa: CASSPRVDTGYTF
d_gene: TRBD2; j_gene: TRBJ2-3; abundance: once; v_gene: TRBV10-1; CDR3nt: TGCGCCAGCAGTCCCGGGGGGAGTGGCACAGATACGCAGTATTTT; CDR3aa: CASSPGGSGTDTQYF
d_gene: TRBD1; j_gene: TRBJ1-5; abundance: .; v_gene: TRBV5-5; CDR3nt: TGTGCCAGCAGCTTGGGGACAGGGAGTCAGCCCCAGCATTTT; CDR3aa: CASSLGTGSQPQHF
d_gene: .; j_gene: TRBJ2-7; abundance: .; v_gene: TRBV5-1; CDR3nt: TGCGCCAGCAGCTTGGCCCCAGGTCAGGGCGAGCAGTACTTC; CDR3aa: CASSLAPGQGEQYF
d_gene: .; j_gene: TRBJ1-1; abundance: .; v_gene: TRBV29-1; CDR3nt: TGCAGCGTTGAATGGGGCAGGCCCCCTTCTGAAGCTTTCTTT; CDR3aa: CSVEWGRPPSEAFF
d_gene: TRBD2; j_gene: TRBJ2-1; abundance: .; v_gene: TRBV11-2; CDR3nt: TGTGCCAGCAGCAGGGGGACTAGAGCGGATGAGCAGTTCTTC; CDR3aa: CASSRGTRADEQFF
d_gene: TRBD1; j_gene: TRBJ1-5; abundance: .; v_gene: TRBV27; CDR3nt: TGTGCCAGCAGTACAAACCAACAGGGGAATCAGCCCCAGCATTTT; CDR3aa: CASSTNQQGNQPQHF
d_gene: TRBD1; j_gene: TRBJ1-2; abundance: .; v_gene: TRBV19; CDR3nt: TGTGCCAGTAGTATCCGCCGCGGGACAGGGGAAAAGGGTGGCTACACCTTC; CDR3aa: CASSIRRGTGEKGGYTF
d_gene: .; j_gene: TRBJ2-5; abundance: once; v_gene: TRBV30; CDR3nt: TGTGCCTGGAGCTTAAGAGGCAGTCCGAAAGAGACCCAGTACTTC; CDR3aa: CAWSLRGSPKETQYF
d_gene: .; j_gene: TRBJ2-1; abundance: .; v_gene: TRBV20-1; CDR3nt: TGCAGTGCTAGACTAGCCTATGAGCAGTTCTTC; CDR3aa: CSARLAYEQFF
d_gene: .; j_gene: TRBJ2-7; abundance: .; v_gene: TRBV15; CDR3nt: TGTGCCACCAGCAGAGATGGGCAGGCAGCTTACGAGCAGTACTTC; CDR3aa: CATSRDGQAAYEQYF
d_gene: TRBD1; j_gene: TRBJ2-7; abundance: few; v_gene: TRBV5-1; CDR3nt: TGCGCCAGCAGAGTCAGGGGGTCCCTAGAGTACGAGCAGTACTTC; CDR3aa: CASRVRGSLEYEQYF